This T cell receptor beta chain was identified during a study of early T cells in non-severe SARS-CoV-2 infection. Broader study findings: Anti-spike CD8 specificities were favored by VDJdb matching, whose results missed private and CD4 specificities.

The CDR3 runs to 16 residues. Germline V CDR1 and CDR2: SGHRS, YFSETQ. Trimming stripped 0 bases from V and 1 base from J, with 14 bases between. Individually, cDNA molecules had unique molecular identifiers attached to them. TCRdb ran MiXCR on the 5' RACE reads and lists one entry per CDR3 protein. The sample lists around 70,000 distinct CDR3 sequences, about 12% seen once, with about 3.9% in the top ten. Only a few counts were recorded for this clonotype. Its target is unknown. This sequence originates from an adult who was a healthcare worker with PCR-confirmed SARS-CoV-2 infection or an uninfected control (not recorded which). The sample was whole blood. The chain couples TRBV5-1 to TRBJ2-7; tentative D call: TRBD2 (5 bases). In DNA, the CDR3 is TGCGCCAGCAGCTTGGCCTATACGGGAAGGTCCTACGAGCAGTACTTC. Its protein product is CASSLAYTGRSYEQYF. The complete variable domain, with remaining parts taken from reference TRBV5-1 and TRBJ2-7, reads KAGVTQTPRYLIKTRGQQVTLSCSPISGHRSVSWYQQTPGQGLQFLFEYFSETQRNKGNFPGRFSGRQFSNSRSEMNVSTLELGDSALYLCASSLAYTGRSYEQYFGPGTRLTVT.